This TCR beta chain was sequenced for a study of cytomegalovirus exposure and HLA in healthy donors. Study-wide context: Among approximately 400 genotyped donors, 65% to 90% fell in the Caucasian-associated ancestry cluster.

The CDR3 covers 18 residues. CDR1 and CDR2 (germline): LGHNA, YNFKEQ. The V and J ends lost 4 bases and 5 bases, in that order; junction bases with no gene match: 12. PCR was performed using 60 Vbeta and 13 Jbeta primers. Measured with immunoSEQ multiplex PCR; TCRdb has only the in-frame clones, and not every one. Here the sample table reports about 130,000 clones. Sequenced input: PBMCs. The gene calls are TRBV4-2 and TRBJ2-3, with 13 bases identical to TRBD2. The receptor comes from a man aged 35-49 years in good health and CMV-seronegative. In DNA, the CDR3 is TGTGCCAGCAGCCCCCTTGGATTTGGACTAGCGGGAGTAGATACGCAGTATTTT. It yields the protein CASSPLGFGLAGVDTQYF.